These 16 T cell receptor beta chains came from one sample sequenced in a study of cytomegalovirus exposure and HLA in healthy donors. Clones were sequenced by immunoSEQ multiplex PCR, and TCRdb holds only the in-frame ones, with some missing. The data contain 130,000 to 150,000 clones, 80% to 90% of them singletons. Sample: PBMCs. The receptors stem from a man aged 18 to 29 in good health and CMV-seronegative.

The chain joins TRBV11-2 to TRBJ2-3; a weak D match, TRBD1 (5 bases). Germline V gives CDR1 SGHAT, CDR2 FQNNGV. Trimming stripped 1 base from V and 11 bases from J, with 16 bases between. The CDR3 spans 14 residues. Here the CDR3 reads CASSLGQSGRGQYF. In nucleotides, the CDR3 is TGTGCCAGCAGCTTAGGACAGTCTGGAAGGGGGCAGTATTTT.

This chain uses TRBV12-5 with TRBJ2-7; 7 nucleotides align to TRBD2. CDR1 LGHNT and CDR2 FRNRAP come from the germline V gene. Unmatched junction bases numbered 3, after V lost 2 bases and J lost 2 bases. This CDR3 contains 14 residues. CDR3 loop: CASGLMGGAYEQYF. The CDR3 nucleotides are TGTGCTAGTGGTTTGATGGGGGGGGCCTACGAGCAGTACTTC.

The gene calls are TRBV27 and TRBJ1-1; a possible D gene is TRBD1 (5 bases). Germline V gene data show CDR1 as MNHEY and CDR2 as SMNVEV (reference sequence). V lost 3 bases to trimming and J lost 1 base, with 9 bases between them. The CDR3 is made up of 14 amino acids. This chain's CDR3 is CASSFGATNTEAFF. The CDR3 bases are TGTGCCAGCAGTTTTGGGGCCACGAACACTGAAGCTTTCTTT.

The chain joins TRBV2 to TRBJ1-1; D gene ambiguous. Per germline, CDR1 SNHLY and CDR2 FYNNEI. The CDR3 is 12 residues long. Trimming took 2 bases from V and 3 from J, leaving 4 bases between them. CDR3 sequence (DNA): TGTGCCAGCAGTGAATCCTACACTGAAGCTTTCTTT. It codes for CASSESYTEAFF.

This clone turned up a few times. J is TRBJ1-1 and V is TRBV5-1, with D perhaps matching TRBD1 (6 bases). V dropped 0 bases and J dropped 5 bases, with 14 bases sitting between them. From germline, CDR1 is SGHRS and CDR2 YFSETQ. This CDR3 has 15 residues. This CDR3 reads CASSLGPGVPTEAFF. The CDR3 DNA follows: TGCGCCAGCAGCTTGGGTCCAGGGGTGCCAACTGAAGCTTTCTTT.

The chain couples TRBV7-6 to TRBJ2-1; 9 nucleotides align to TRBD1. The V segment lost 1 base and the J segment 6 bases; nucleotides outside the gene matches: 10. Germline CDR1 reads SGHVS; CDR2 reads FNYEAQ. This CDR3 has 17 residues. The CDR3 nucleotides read TGTGCCAGCAGCTTAGGCCGGGGGGACAGGGCGGGCAATGAGCAGTTCTTC. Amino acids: CASSLGRGDRAGNEQFF.

CDR3 nucleotide sequence: TGTGCCAGTAGTTTGACGGGAAACTATGGCTACACCTTC. Protein sequence: CASSLTGNYGYTF. The chain carries TRBV19 and TRBJ1-2; no reliable D call. The CDR3 runs 13 residues. V lost 5 bases and J 2 bases, leaving 9 bases between the germline ends. Looked up from germline, CDR1 is LNHDA and CDR2 is SQIVND (reference sequence).

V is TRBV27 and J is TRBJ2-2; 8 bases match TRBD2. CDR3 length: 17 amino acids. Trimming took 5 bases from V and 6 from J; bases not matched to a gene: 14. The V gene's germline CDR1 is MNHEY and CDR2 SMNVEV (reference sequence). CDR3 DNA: TGTGCCAGCAGTCCGCACGGGGGGGAAAGGAAGGCCGGGGAGCTGTTTTTT. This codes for CASSPHGGERKAGELFF.

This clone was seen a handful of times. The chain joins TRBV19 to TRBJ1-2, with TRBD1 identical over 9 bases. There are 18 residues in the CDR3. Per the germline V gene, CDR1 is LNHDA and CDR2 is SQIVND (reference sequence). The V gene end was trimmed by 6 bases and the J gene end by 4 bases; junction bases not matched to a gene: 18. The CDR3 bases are TGTGCCAGTAGCTGGGTGGAGGGACAGGGAACGAGCTTCTATGGCTACACCTTC. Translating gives CASSWVEGQGTSFYGYTF. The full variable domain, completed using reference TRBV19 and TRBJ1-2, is DGGITQSPKYLFRKEGQNVTLSCEQNLNHDAMYWYRQDPGQGLRLIYYSQIVNDFQKGDIAEGYSVSREKKESFPLTVTSAQKNPTAFYLCASSWVEGQGTSFYGYTFGSGTRLTVV.

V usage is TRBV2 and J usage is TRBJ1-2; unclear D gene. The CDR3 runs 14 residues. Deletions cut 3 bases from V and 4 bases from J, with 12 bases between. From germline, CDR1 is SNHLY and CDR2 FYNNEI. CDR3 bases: TGTGCCAGCAGTGAGGCGGGCTCGGGCTATGGCTACACCTTC. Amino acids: CASSEAGSGYGYTF.

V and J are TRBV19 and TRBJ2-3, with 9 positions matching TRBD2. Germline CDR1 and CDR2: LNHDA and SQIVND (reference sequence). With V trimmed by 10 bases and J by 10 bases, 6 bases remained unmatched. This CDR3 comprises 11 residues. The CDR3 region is CATIAGVAQYF. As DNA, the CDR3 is TGTGCCACAATAGCGGGAGTGGCGCAGTATTTT.

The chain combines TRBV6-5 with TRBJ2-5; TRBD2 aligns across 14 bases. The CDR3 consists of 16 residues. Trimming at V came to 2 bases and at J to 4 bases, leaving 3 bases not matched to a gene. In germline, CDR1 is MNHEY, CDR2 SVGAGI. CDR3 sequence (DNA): TGTGCCAGCAGTTACGGGACTAGCGGGGGTTTAGAGACCCAGTACTTC. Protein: CASSYGTSGGLETQYF.

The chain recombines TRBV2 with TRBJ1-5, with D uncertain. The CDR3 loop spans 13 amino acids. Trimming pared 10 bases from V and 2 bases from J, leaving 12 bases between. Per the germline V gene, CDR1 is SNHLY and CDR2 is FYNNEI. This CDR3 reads CATTRGGNQPQHF. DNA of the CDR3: TGTGCCACAACCCGGGGAGGCAATCAGCCCCAGCATTTT.

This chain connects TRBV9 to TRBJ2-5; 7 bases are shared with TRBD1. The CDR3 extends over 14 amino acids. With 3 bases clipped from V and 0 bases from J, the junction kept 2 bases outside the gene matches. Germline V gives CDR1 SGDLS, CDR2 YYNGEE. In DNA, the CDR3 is TGTGCCAGCAGCGCGGACAGGTACCAAGAGACCCAGTACTTC. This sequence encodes CASSADRYQETQYF.

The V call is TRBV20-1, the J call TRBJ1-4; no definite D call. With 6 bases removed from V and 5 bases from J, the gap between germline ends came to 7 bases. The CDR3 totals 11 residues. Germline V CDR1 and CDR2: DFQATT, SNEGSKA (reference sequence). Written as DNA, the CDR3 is TGCAGTGCGGCCTCAAATGAAAAACTGTTTTTT. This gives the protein CSAASNEKLFF.

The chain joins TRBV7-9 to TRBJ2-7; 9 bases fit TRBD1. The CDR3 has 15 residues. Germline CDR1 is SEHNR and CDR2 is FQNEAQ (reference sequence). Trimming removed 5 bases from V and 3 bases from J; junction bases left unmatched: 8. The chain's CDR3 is CASSLPGQGSYEQYF. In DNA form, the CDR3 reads TGTGCCAGCAGCCTACCGGGACAGGGTAGCTACGAGCAGTACTTC.